These T cell receptor beta chains were read from a single sample in a study of cytomegalovirus exposure and HLA in healthy donors. The data were produced by immunoSEQ multiplex PCR, yet TCRdb's version contains in-frame clones alone and is incomplete. The sample carries 60,000 to 85,000 clones, 78% recorded once. The sample comprised PBMCs. The receptors were gathered from a man aged 35-49 years in good health and CMV-seronegative. Both conserved end residues are part of each CDR3. The D gene is left open where the match is weak. Not all rows give a size; the values are once, few, many and, for expanded clones, a class.

J gene | V gene | clone size | D gene | CDR3 length | CDR3 protein | CDR3 DNA
TRBJ2-5 | TRBV6-4 | - | TRBD2 | 14 | CATDRLAGEETQYF | TGTGCCACCGATAGACTAGCGGGAGAGGAGACCCAGTACTTC
TRBJ1-2 | TRBV6-1 | - | TRBD1 | 16 | CASSEGWTGAGYGYTF | TGTGCCAGCAGTGAAGGGTGGACAGGGGCGGGCTATGGCTACACCTTC
TRBJ2-7 | TRBV11-2 | few | - | 13 | CASSLDINYEQYF | TGTGCCAGCAGCTTAGATATAAACTACGAGCAGTACTTC
TRBJ2-7 | TRBV27 | - | - | 16 | CASSLWLSRGAHEQYF | TGTGCCAGCAGTTTATGGTTGAGCAGGGGAGCACACGAGCAGTACTTC
TRBJ1-3 | TRBV6-5 | - | - | 15 | CASRPTGPSGNTIYF | TGTGCCAGCAGACCTACAGGACCCTCTGGAAACACCATATATTTT
TRBJ2-7 | TRBV7-9 | - | - | 11 | CASSPGYEQYF | TGTGCCAGCAGCCCAGGATACGAGCAGTACTTC
TRBJ1-5 | TRBV6-5 | - | - | 12 | CASSKGDQPQHF | TGTGCCAGCAGTAAGGGGGATCAGCCCCAGCATTTT
TRBJ1-2 | TRBV19 | - | TRBD1 | 15 | CASSLTTGAPYGYTF | TGTGCCAGTAGTCTTACGACAGGGGCCCCGTATGGCTACACCTTC
TRBJ1-3 | TRBV10-1 | few | TRBD1 | 15 | CASSGGTAPGNTIYF | TGCGCCAGCAGCGGCGGGACAGCCCCTGGAAACACCATATATTTT
TRBJ2-7 | TRBV7-2 | - | TRBD2 | 18 | CASSLEETSGSVSYEQYF | TGTGCCAGCAGCTTAGAGGAGACTAGCGGGTCGGTGTCCTACGAGCAGTACTTC
TRBJ2-6 | TRBV7-8 | once | - | 19 | CASSPEGGGLVSGANVLTF | TGTGCCAGCAGCCCTGAGGGGGGAGGGTTGGTCTCTGGGGCCAACGTCCTGACTTTC
TRBJ1-2 | TRBV6-5 | once | - | 16 | CASSYSKSRGNYGYTF | TGTGCCAGCAGTTACTCGAAAAGCAGGGGTAACTATGGCTACACCTTC
TRBJ2-5 | TRBV6-1 | - | TRBD1 | 14 | CASSLGQDKETQYF | TGTGCCAGCAGCCTAGGACAGGACAAAGAGACCCAGTACTTC
TRBJ2-1 | TRBV5-6 | - | - | 15 | CASFHRRTSYNEQFF | TGTGCCAGCTTTCACAGGAGAACCTCCTACAATGAGCAGTTCTTC
TRBJ1-5 | TRBV7-2 | - | TRBD1 | 15 | CASSFLDRGNQPQHF | TGTGCCAGCAGCTTTTTGGACAGGGGTAATCAGCCCCAGCATTTT
TRBJ2-5 | TRBV5-1 | few | TRBD1 | 13 | CASHPTGGETQYF | TGCGCCAGCCACCCAACAGGGGGGGAGACCCAGTACTTC
TRBJ2-2 | TRBV5-4 | - | TRBD1 | 15 | CASSRDRSDTGELFF | TGTGCCAGCAGCCGGGACAGGTCAGACACCGGGGAGCTGTTTTTT
TRBJ2-7 | TRBV7-9 | - | TRBD1 | 16 | CASSQTWGQGVDEQYF | TGTGCCAGCAGCCAGACATGGGGACAGGGGGTGGACGAGCAGTACTTC
TRBJ1-1 | TRBV2 | - | - | 11 | CATTGRAEAFF | TGTGCCACCACGGGGAGGGCTGAAGCTTTCTTT
TRBJ2-7 | TRBV19 | - | - | 12 | CASSMAGNEQYF | TGTGCCAGTAGTATGGCGGGAAATGAGCAGTACTTC
TRBJ2-1 | TRBV10-3 | - | TRBD2 | 18 | CAITPGTSGHFSYNEQFF | TGTGCCATCACCCCCGGGACTAGCGGACACTTCTCCTACAATGAGCAGTTCTTC
TRBJ2-3 | TRBV29-1 | - | - | 14 | CSVETTGSTDTQYF | TGCAGCGTTGAAACAACAGGTAGCACAGATACGCAGTATTTT
TRBJ2-3 | TRBV19 | - | TRBD2 | 13 | CASSAGATDTQYF | TGTGCCAGTAGTGCGGGAGCGACAGATACGCAGTATTTT
TRBJ2-1 | TRBV4-1 | - | TRBD2 | 20 | CASSHAGTSGTPSPYNEQFF | TGCGCCAGCAGCCATGCTGGGACTAGCGGGACTCCTTCCCCATACAATGAGCAGTTCTTC
TRBJ2-2 | TRBV5-1 | - | TRBD1 | 16 | CASSLPQGGNTGELFF | TGCGCCAGCAGCTTACCACAGGGGGGAAACACCGGGGAGCTGTTTTTT
TRBJ2-3 | TRBV5-1 | - | TRBD2 | 15 | CASSNSGMETDTQYF | TGCGCCAGCAGTAATAGCGGGATGGAAACAGATACGCAGTATTTT
TRBJ2-7 | TRBV7-9 | few | TRBD2 | 15 | CASSLISGRVYEQYF | TGTGCCAGCAGCTTAATTAGCGGGAGGGTCTACGAGCAGTACTTC
TRBJ1-5 | TRBV28 | - | - | 16 | CASSLALAASNQPQHF | TGTGCCAGCAGCCTAGCTCTAGCAGCGAGCAATCAGCCCCAGCATTTT
TRBJ1-3 | TRBV2 | - | - | 14 | CASSEALSGNTIYF | TGTGCCAGCAGTGAAGCCCTCTCCGGAAACACCATATATTTT
TRBJ2-7 | TRBV6-5 | - | - | 13 | CASSYSRGYEQYF | TGTGCCAGCAGTTACTCGAGGGGGTACGAGCAGTACTTC
TRBJ2-2 | TRBV7-9 | - | TRBD2 | 14 | CASRFPKREGKLFF | TGTGCCAGCAGGTTCCCAAAGCGGGAGGGGAAGCTGTTTTTT
TRBJ2-1 | TRBV6-5 | - | TRBD2 | 15 | CASSNGLAGVSEQFF | TGTGCCAGCAGTAATGGACTAGCGGGAGTTAGTGAGCAGTTCTTC
TRBJ1-1 | TRBV27 | - | - | 13 | CASSLSGGTEAFF | TGTGCCAGCAGTTTATCCGGAGGCACTGAAGCTTTCTTT
TRBJ2-2 | TRBV7-9 | - | - | 16 | CASSLAAGAPFGELFF | TGTGCCAGCAGCTTAGCGGCAGGGGCTCCATTCGGGGAGCTGTTTTTT
TRBJ1-2 | TRBV9 | - | TRBD1 | 14 | CASSVDLDRGGYTF | TGTGCCAGCAGCGTAGACTTGGACAGGGGCGGCTACACCTTC
TRBJ2-6 | TRBV5-1 | - | TRBD1 | 17 | CASSLDSQGPGANVLTF | TGCGCCAGCAGCTTGGACTCACAGGGGCCTGGGGCCAACGTCCTGACTTTC
TRBJ2-1 | TRBV18 | - | TRBD1 | 15 | CAIAPPGQPYNEQFF | TGTGCCATTGCACCCCCGGGACAGCCCTACAATGAGCAGTTCTTC
TRBJ2-7 | TRBV29-1 | - | TRBD1 | 12 | CSVESPGGEQYF | TGCAGCGTTGAGTCACCAGGGGGCGAGCAGTACTTC
TRBJ2-2 | TRBV5-1 | - | TRBD2 | 14 | CASSSPSGGGELFF | TGCGCCAGCAGCTCGCCCAGCGGGGGCGGGGAGCTGTTTTTT
TRBJ1-6 | TRBV4-1 | - | - | 16 | CASSQVLGQGGSPLHF | TGCGCCAGCAGCCAAGTATTAGGGCAGGGAGGATCACCCCTCCACTTT
TRBJ1-4 | TRBV11-2 | - | TRBD1 | 15 | CASRHPGQGLEKLFF | TGTGCCAGCAGGCATCCGGGACAGGGCCTTGAAAAACTGTTTTTT
TRBJ2-2 | TRBV6-1 | - | - | 13 | CATTAGPSGELFF | TGTGCCACGACGGCTGGGCCTTCAGGGGAGCTGTTTTTT
TRBJ2-6 | TRBV28 | once | TRBD2 | 16 | CASSLAGGAGANVLTF | TGTGCCAGCAGTTTAGCGGGAGGGGCTGGGGCCAACGTCCTGACTTTC
TRBJ2-7 | TRBV5-1 | - | TRBD2 | 13 | CASSHLGGREVNF | TGCGCCAGCAGCCACCTAGGTGGGCGGGAGGTAAACTTC
TRBJ2-7 | TRBV27 | - | TRBD1 | 14 | CASSSQGADYEQYF | TGTGCCAGCAGCTCTCAGGGGGCGGACTACGAGCAGTACTTC
TRBJ2-2 | TRBV5-4 | - | TRBD2 | 15 | CASSLGLAGPGELFF | TGTGCCAGCAGCCTGGGACTAGCGGGTCCCGGGGAGCTGTTTTTT